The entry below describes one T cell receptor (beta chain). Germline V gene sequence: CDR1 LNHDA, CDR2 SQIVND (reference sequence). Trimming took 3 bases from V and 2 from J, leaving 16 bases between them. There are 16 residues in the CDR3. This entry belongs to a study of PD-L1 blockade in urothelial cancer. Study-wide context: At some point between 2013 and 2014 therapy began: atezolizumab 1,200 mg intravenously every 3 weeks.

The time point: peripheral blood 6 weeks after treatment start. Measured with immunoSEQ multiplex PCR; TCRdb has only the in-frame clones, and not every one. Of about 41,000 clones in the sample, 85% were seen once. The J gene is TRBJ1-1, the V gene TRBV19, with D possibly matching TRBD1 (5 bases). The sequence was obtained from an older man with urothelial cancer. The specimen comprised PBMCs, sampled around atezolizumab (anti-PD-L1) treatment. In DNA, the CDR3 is TGTGCCAGTAGTATCTCGACGGAGGGGAGTAACACTGAAGCTTTCTTT. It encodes CASSISTEGSNTEAFF.